The present entry profiles one TCR beta chain with its context. This clone was observed once. Its antigen specificity is not known. Per-base quality was not reported, and no clone a single base away is much larger than it. From V the trimming removes 0 bases and from J it removes 1 base, while the gene matches leave 5 bases of the junction unaccounted for. CDR1 and CDR2, looked up from the germline V gene (reference sequence), are SGHNT and YYREEE. Including the terminal cysteine and phenylalanine, the CDR3 comprises 16 residues. Solely the CDR3 DNA is kept, with 48 bases framed from the first base. The data derive from a study of blood T cell repertoires in COVID-19 (dated by TCRdb to the early 2020s). For the study in its entirety: Collaborator samples came from the United States, Italy and Spain and covered acute and convalescent phases of COVID-19. The samples were drawn from the first 160 participants of the ongoing ImmuneRACE study and from 1,200 or so subjects provided by 6 global collaborators. Subjects who had been exposed to COVID-19, were actively infected with it, or had recovered from it provided the deeply sampled blood TCRbeta repertoires that made up the dataset. The prospective study material was composed of cDNA or gDNA derived from T cells, B-cell-depleted T cells, or PBMCs. A freely available public database, intended as a resource for researchers studying the immune response to SARS-CoV-2, is where the repertoires were released. Where available, HLA class I and class II types were taken from metadata supplied by the sample provider and were not determined by assay-based typing. Nearly every sample came with metadata listing a de-identified subject ID, COVID-19 status, age in years and sex. The research as a whole found: The quantity of clinical and demographic metadata differed by source and by participant and was supplied without curation.

TCRbeta CDR3 regions were amplified from genomic DNA by means of the immunoSEQ Assay, a bias-controlled multiplex PCR. The published analysis was carried out like this. Nucleated cell counts per sample were estimated from amplification of reference gene primers within the assay. To quantify the absolute abundance of each unique TCRbeta CDR3 rearrangement, sequence reads were collapsed and filtered. For each sample, productive Simpson clonality was calculated as the square root of Simpson's diversity index over productive rearrangements. Drawn from immuneACCESS, this table holds only the in-frame rearrangements with V and J called that TCRdb kept. Clones are partly lost; checked studies trace under half to an unresolved V gene and leave the rest unexplained. Clone size and the V and J calls come from that table; the DNA yielded D and trimming. Present in this sample are a few hundred thousand clones, around 90% of which were seen just once. Clones ranked in the top ten supply about 0.99% of the sample.

Samples from volunteer blood donors who had recovered from COVID-19 were contributed by a second Seattle source. Each collaborating institution followed its own protocols to collect whole blood in K2EDTA tubes. For TCRbeta analysis, collaborators shipped samples in one of three forms: frozen whole blood, isolated PBMCs, or DNA extracted from either of those sample types. The origin of this receptor is a woman aged 40 to 50 who had recovered from COVID-19. Recombination connected TRBV5-4 to TRBJ2-3; 7 nucleotides in the junction match TRBD2. What was sequenced was peripheral blood. Here the CDR3 is given as CASSLGAGVGTDTQYF. The DNA reads as follows: TGTGCCAGCAGCTTGGGGGCGGGAGTGGGCACAGATACGCAGTATTTT.